These 5 T cell receptor beta chains came from one sample sequenced in a study of T-cell reconstitution after alpha-beta-depleted transplantation in children. The library targeted TCRbeta and was prepared with unique molecular identifiers. TCRdb redid the calling of the PCR reads with MiXCR, one entry per CDR3 protein. There are around 420,000 distinct CDR3 sequences in the sample; 15% to 20% occur only once, and approximately 28% lies in the top ten. Sample: PBMCs, mostly from graft donor cells, taken 360 days after TCRalphabeta/CD19-depleted stem cell transplant. These receptors all stem from a boy less than two years old who had a stem cell transplant for Wiskott-Aldrich syndrome, so the T cells may come from the graft donor.

The table lists this clonotype with a few counts. This chain connects TRBV5-4 to TRBJ1-1; no reliable D call. The germline CDR1 and CDR2 sequences are SGHNT and YYREEE (reference sequence). V lost 4 bases and J lost 2, with 18 bases in between. CDR3 length equals 16 residues. Here the CDR3 reads CASSRRPRVPNTEAFF. For the CDR3, the DNA is TGTGCCAGCAGCCGACGGCCCCGGGTCCCAAACACTGAAGCTTTCTTT. The full variable domain, completed using reference TRBV5-4 and TRBJ1-1, is ETGVTQSPTHLIKTRGQQVTLRCSSQSGHNTVSWYQQALGQGPQFIFQYYREEENGRGNFPPRFSGLQFPNYSSELNVNALELDDSALYLCASSRRPRVPNTEAFFGQGTRLTVV.

The chain has TRBV12-3 or TRBV12-4 and TRBJ2-5; D unclear. The ends were cut back, 2 bases at V and 3 bases at J, with 7 bases in the middle. This CDR3 has 13 residues. The CDR3 coding sequence is TGTGCCAGCAGTTTAATGGCAGAAGAGACCCAGTACTTC. Amino acid sequence: CASSLMAEETQYF.

V usage is TRBV5-1 and J usage is TRBJ2-1, with 9 bases that match TRBD1. Per germline, CDR1 SGHRS and CDR2 YFSETQ. The CDR3 totals 16 residues. Trimming at V came to 0 bases and at J to 4 bases, leaving 5 bases not matched to a gene. The CDR3 DNA sequence: TGCGCCAGCAGCTTGGCCGGGACAGGGACATACAATGAGCAGTTCTTC. Translated, it gives CASSLAGTGTYNEQFF. Supplemented by reference TRBV5-1 and TRBJ2-1, the full variable domain reads KAGVTQTPRYLIKTRGQQVTLSCSPISGHRSVSWYQQTPGQGLQFLFEYFSETQRNKGNFPGRFSGRQFSNSRSEMNVSTLELGDSALYLCASSLAGTGTYNEQFFGPGTRLTVL.

The CDR3 DNA sequence: TGTGCCAGCAGCTTAAGTATGGCCGGGGAGCTGTTTTTT. Its translation: CASSLSMAGELFF. The genes are TRBV7-2 and TRBJ2-2, with D unresolved. This CDR3 spans 13 amino acids. Germline V lookup: CDR1 SGHTA, CDR2 FQGNSA. V was clipped by 2 bases and J by 6 bases, with 7 bases between them.

This clonotype came up a few times. The rearrangement joins TRBV29-1 to TRBJ2-3, with D possibly called TRBD1 or TRBD2 (6 bases each). CDR3 size: 13 residues. Germline-derived CDR1 and CDR2 are SQVTM and ANQGSEA. V shed 3 bases and J shed 1 base, with 8 bases lying between them. DNA of the CDR3: TGCAGCGTTGAGAGGGGGGGCACAGATACGCAGTATTTT. It yields the protein CSVERGGTDTQYF.